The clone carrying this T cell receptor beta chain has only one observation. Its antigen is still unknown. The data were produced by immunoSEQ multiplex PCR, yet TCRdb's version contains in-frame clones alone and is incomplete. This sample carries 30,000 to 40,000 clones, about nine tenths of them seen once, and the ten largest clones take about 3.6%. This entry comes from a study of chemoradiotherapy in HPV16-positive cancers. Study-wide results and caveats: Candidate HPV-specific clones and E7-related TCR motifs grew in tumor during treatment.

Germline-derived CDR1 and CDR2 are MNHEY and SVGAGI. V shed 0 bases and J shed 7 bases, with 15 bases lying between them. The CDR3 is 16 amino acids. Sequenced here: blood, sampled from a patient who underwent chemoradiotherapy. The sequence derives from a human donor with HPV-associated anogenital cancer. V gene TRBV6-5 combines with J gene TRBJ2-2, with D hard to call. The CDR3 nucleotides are TGTGCCAGCAGTTACTCGACGACTTGGAACGGCGGGGAGCTGTTTTTT. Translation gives CASSYSTTWNGGELFF.